These T cell receptor beta chains were read from a single sample in a study of Graves' ophthalmopathy and Graves' hyperthyroidism. TCRdb called the multiplex PCR reads again in MiXCR, with one record for every CDR3 protein. The table lists approximately 700,000 distinct CDR3 sequences, 35% to 50% of them singletons. Sequenced material: peripheral blood. All receptors derive from an adult man with Graves' ophthalmopathy. Each CDR3 is given with its conserved first and last residue. The D gene is left open where the match is weak. Part of the rows lack a size; the others show once, few, many or a class for expanded clones.

j_gene | v_gene | d_gene | abundance | len | CDR3aa | CDR3nt
TRBJ2-7 | TRBV20-1 | TRBD2 | many | 15 | CSASVGASGTYEQYF | TGCAGTGCTAGTGTAGGTGCTAGCGGGACCTACGAGCAGTACTTC
TRBJ2-5 | TRBV10-3 | TRBD1 | many | 15 | CAIRWGPGGSETQYF | TGTGCCATCAGGTGGGGGCCAGGGGGTAGCGAGACCCAGTACTTC
TRBJ1-5 | TRBV6-2/TRBV6-3 | NA | few | 13 | CASNWRGDQPQHF | TGTGCCAGCAATTGGCGTGGGGATCAGCCCCAGCATTTT
TRBJ1-5 | TRBV16 | TRBD1 | many | 16 | CASSQSSHTGGQPQHF | TGTGCCAGCAGCCAATCAAGTCATACAGGGGGTCAGCCCCAGCATTTT
TRBJ2-5 | TRBV12-3/TRBV12-4 | NA | few | 16 | CASSFLAPRRGETQYF | TGTGCCAGCAGTTTTCTGGCTCCGCGAAGGGGAGAGACCCAGTACTTC
TRBJ1-2 | TRBV25-1 | NA | many | 11 | CASSTNYGYTF | TGTGCCAGCAGTACAAACTATGGCTACACCTTC
TRBJ1-1 | TRBV10-3 | NA | few | 13 | CASSTHGGGEAFF | TGTGCCAGCAGTACACACGGGGGTGGGGAAGCTTTCTTT
TRBJ1-4 | TRBV7-8 | NA | many | 14 | CASSGTESYEKLFF | TGTGCCAGCAGCGGGACGGAGAGTTATGAAAAACTGTTTTTT
TRBJ2-3 | TRBV15 | TRBD2 | many | 15 | CATSTWSGSGDTQYF | TGTGCCACCAGCACCTGGAGCGGGAGTGGCGATACGCAGTATTTT
TRBJ1-5 | TRBV7-8 | TRBD1 | many | 16 | CASSFSGTGDGQPQHF | TGTGCCAGCAGCTTCTCCGGAACAGGGGACGGTCAGCCCCAGCATTTT
TRBJ2-5 | TRBV4-1 | NA | few | 16 | CASSQHRQAPQETQYF | TGCGCCAGCAGCCAACATCGACAGGCCCCCCAAGAGACCCAGTACTTC
TRBJ2-7 | TRBV19 | TRBD2 | NA | 19 | CASSIDFPPASSGPYEQYF | TGTGCCAGTAGTATAGACTTCCCACCCGCCTCTAGCGGACCGTACGAGCAGTACTTC
TRBJ2-5 | TRBV29-1 | NA | NA | 19 | CSTRRVSAEETLAWETQYF | TGCAGCACCCGGAGGGTATCGGCTGAAGAAACTCTCGCTTGGGAGACCCAGTACTTC
TRBJ1-2 | TRBV13 | NA | NA | 16 | CASSPLGQSSNYGYTF | TGTGCCAGCTCACCACTCGGGCAGTCTTCAAACTATGGCTACACCTTC
TRBJ1-2 | TRBV25-1 | NA | NA | 13 | CASSVDGTFGYTF | TGTGCCAGCAGCGTTGATGGGACATTCGGCTACACCTTC
TRBJ2-5 | TRBV20-1 | NA | NA | 14 | CSATPGHREETQYF | TGCAGTGCTACCCCGGGACATAGGGAGGAGACCCAGTACTTC
TRBJ1-6 | TRBV9 | TRBD1 | NA | 16 | CASSVSGDRPGSPLHF | TGTGCCAGCAGCGTATCAGGGGACAGACCTGGGTCACCCCTCCACTTT
TRBJ2-5 | TRBV29-1 | TRBD1 | NA | 15 | CSVEIGDSDQETQYF | TGCAGCGTTGAAATTGGGGACAGCGACCAAGAGACCCAGTACTTC
TRBJ2-5 | TRBV20-1 | NA | NA | 14 | CSARDGGGRQTQYF | TGCAGTGCTAGAGATGGGGGGGGCCGGCAGACCCAGTACTTC
TRBJ2-2 | TRBV5-1 | NA | few | 18 | CASSLASRVATLTGELFF | TGCGCCAGCAGCTTGGCGTCCCGCGTGGCTACTCTCACCGGGGAGCTGTTTTTT
TRBJ2-2 | TRBV10-3 | NA | once | 14 | CAISAEGQTGELFF | TGTGCCATCAGCGCTGAGGGGCAGACCGGGGAGCTGTTTTTT
TRBJ1-1 | TRBV11-1 | NA | few | 12 | CASSLPGNRAFF | TGTGCCAGCAGCTTACCCGGGAATCGGGCTTTCTTT
TRBJ2-3 | TRBV5-1 | NA | few | 12 | CASRRDETTQYF | TGCGCCAGCAGACGAGACGAAACTACGCAGTATTTT
TRBJ2-7 | TRBV10-2 | NA | many | 12 | CASSDAGYEQYF | TGCGCCAGCAGTGACGCTGGCTACGAGCAGTACTTC
TRBJ2-7 | TRBV5-1 | NA | NA | 15 | CASSLVYGGAYEQYF | TGCGCCAGCAGCTTGGTTTACGGCGGCGCCTACGAGCAGTACTTC
TRBJ1-5 | TRBV10-3 | NA | NA | 14 | CAIGAARYQETQHF | TGTGCCATCGGGGCCGCGCGGTACCAAGAGACCCAGCATTTT
TRBJ2-3 | TRBV5-1 | NA | NA | 15 | CASSLGQTSTDTQYF | TGCGCCAGCAGCTTGGGGCAGACCAGCACAGATACGCAGTATTTT
TRBJ2-7 | TRBV20-1 | NA | few | 13 | CSAGPTPTYEQYF | TGCAGTGCTGGGCCCACCCCAACCTACGAGCAGTACTTC
TRBJ2-7 | TRBV4-3 | NA | many | 16 | CASSQVHGGPLYEQYF | TGCGCCAGCAGCCAAGTTCATGGCGGGCCATTGTACGAGCAGTACTTC
TRBJ2-7 | TRBV4-3 | NA | few | 13 | CASSRFGGEEQYF | TGCGCCAGCAGCCGCTTCGGGGGAGAGGAGCAGTACTTC
TRBJ1-2 | TRBV11-3 | NA | many | 14 | CASSLRCTGRGYTF | TGTGCCAGCAGCTTAAGGTGTACAGGGCGCGGCTACACCTTC
TRBJ2-5 | TRBV9 | NA | many | 13 | CASSVGMQETQYF | TGTGCCAGCAGCGTAGGTATGCAAGAGACCCAGTACTTC
TRBJ1-6 | TRBV6-6 | TRBD1 | many | 15 | CASNTGQDYNSPLHF | TGTGCCAGCAATACCGGACAGGACTATAATTCACCCCTCCACTTT
TRBJ1-1 | TRBV2 | NA | many | 12 | CAMNRLSTEAFF | TGTGCCATGAATCGGCTAAGCACTGAAGCTTTCTTT
TRBJ1-1 | TRBV12-3/TRBV12-4 | NA | few | 17 | CASSFRGVGGGTTEAFF | TGTGCCAGCAGTTTTCGGGGGGTCGGCGGTGGAACCACTGAAGCTTTCTTT
TRBJ1-2 | TRBV2 | NA | NA | 15 | CASSAQGHDTYGYTF | TGTGCCAGCAGCGCGCAGGGACACGACACCTATGGCTACACCTTC
TRBJ1-6 | TRBV7-8 | NA | many | 13 | CASSLGEDSPLHF | TGTGCCAGCAGCTTAGGGGAGGATTCACCCCTCCACTTT
TRBJ2-3 | TRBV19 | TRBD2 | NA | 15 | CASSLRLAGADTQYF | TGTGCCAGTAGTCTCCGACTAGCGGGAGCCGATACGCAGTATTTT
TRBJ1-5 | TRBV12-3/TRBV12-4 | NA | many | 14 | CASSFMRSPQPQHF | TGTGCCAGCAGTTTCATGCGATCCCCTCAGCCCCAGCATTTT
TRBJ1-1 | TRBV20-1 | TRBD1 | many | 15 | CSAYPGGLGNTEAFF | TGCAGTGCTTATCCAGGGGGCTTAGGGAACACTGAAGCTTTCTTT
TRBJ1-6 | TRBV29-1 | NA | many | 14 | CSARIGTENSPLHF | TGCAGCGCCCGGATCGGGACGGAAAATTCACCCCTCCACTTT
TRBJ1-1 | TRBV9 | NA | many | 15 | CASSVGGTMNTEAFF | TGTGCCAGCAGCGTAGGGGGGACCATGAACACTGAAGCTTTCTTT
TRBJ2-7 | TRBV29-1 | NA | NA | 12 | CSQASREFEQYF | TGCAGCCAGGCCTCCAGGGAGTTCGAGCAGTACTTC
TRBJ1-3 | TRBV9 | NA | many | 16 | CASSVRTGFTGNTIYF | TGTGCCAGCAGCGTAAGGACGGGCTTCACTGGAAACACCATATATTTT
TRBJ2-7 | TRBV7-3 | NA | many | 14 | CASSSGVGPYEQYF | TGTGCCAGCAGCTCGGGGGTCGGACCCTACGAGCAGTACTTC
TRBJ2-7 | TRBV7-3 | NA | few | 15 | CASSLLAAPTYEQYF | TGTGCCAGCAGCTTATTAGCGGCGCCCACGTACGAGCAGTACTTC
TRBJ2-7 | TRBV11-2 | NA | many | 14 | CASSTDRPIYEQYF | TGTGCCAGCAGCACGGACAGACCAATCTACGAGCAGTACTTC
TRBJ1-4 | TRBV7-6 | NA | once | 14 | CASSLRTENEKPFF | TGTGCCAGCAGCCTACGGACAGAAAATGAAAAACCGTTTTTT
TRBJ1-5 | TRBV7-2 | NA | few | 15 | CASTQREGGNQPQHF | TGTGCCAGCACCCAACGCGAAGGGGGCAATCAGCCCCAGCATTTT
TRBJ1-1 | TRBV7-8 | NA | NA | 12 | CASRLGLAGAFF | TGTGCCAGCAGGCTGGGACTAGCGGGAGCTTTCTTT
TRBJ1-1 | TRBV6-5 | NA | NA | 15 | CASSSPWEGGTEAFF | TGTGCCAGCAGCTCCCCTTGGGAGGGGGGCACTGAAGCTTTCTTT
TRBJ1-5 | TRBV19 | TRBD1 | NA | 16 | CASSATGDIGNQPQHF | TGTGCCAGTAGCGCGACAGGGGACATAGGCAATCAGCCCCAGCATTTT
TRBJ1-1 | TRBV12-3/TRBV12-4 | NA | many | 12 | CASSTAELEAFF | TGTGCCAGCAGCACCGCTGAACTTGAAGCTTTCTTT
TRBJ2-5 | TRBV25-1 | TRBD2 | NA | 14 | CASSAWTSGETQYF | TGTGCCAGCAGTGCCTGGACTAGCGGGGAGACCCAGTACTTC
TRBJ2-5 | TRBV10-3 | NA | NA | 14 | CAISASVGRETQYF | TGTGCCATCAGTGCGTCGGTGGGTCGGGAGACCCAGTACTTC
TRBJ1-2 | TRBV20-1 | NA | NA | 12 | CSASRRNYGYTF | TGCAGTGCTAGCCGGCGGAACTATGGCTACACCTTC